This T cell receptor beta chain was captured by sequencing in a study of T cell changes during pregnancy in multiple sclerosis. Sequenced by immunoSEQ multiplex PCR; TCRdb stores in-frame clones only, minus some. The data hold some 38,000 clones, with 80% to 95% observed a single time. The receptor comes from a female donor with multiple sclerosis, enrolled in a pregnancy study. Specimen: CD8+ T cells from peripheral blood mononuclear cells, collected after pregnancy.

CDR3 nucleotide sequence: TGTGCCAGCAGCTCCGTTGGTAGGGGCTACGAGCAGTACTTC. It translates to CASSSVGRGYEQYF. The V and J genes are TRBV7-2 and TRBJ2-7; TRBD1 is a possible D gene (5 bases). This CDR3 is built from 14 residues. CDR1 SGHTA and CDR2 FQGNSA come from the germline V gene. Trimming removed 4 bases from V and 3 bases from J, with 13 bases in between.